A few counts support the clone carrying this T cell receptor beta chain. Its antigen remains unidentified. This sample is drawn from a study of blood T cells in healthy people across ages. Next came a second PCR, run for about 6 to 12 cycles, which used a sample-barcoded 5' primer along with a J-beta primer mix. Every cDNA was tagged by a template-switch adaptor with 12 random nucleotides. TCRdb itself ran the 5' RACE reads through MiXCR, one entry per CDR3 protein. Of about 770,000 distinct CDR3 sequences listed, around 43% are singletons. Study-level points and caveats: Aged donors had fewer naive CD4+ cells and lower diversity than long-lived donors. Calculation of diversity from one million T cells yielded estimates considered to be underestimates. Roughly linear declines in TCR beta diversity per million T cells occurred with age.

The V gene lost 3 bases and the J gene lost 1 base, with 12 bases spanning the gap. This CDR3 is 14 amino acids long. Germline CDR1 reads SQVTM; CDR2 reads ANQGSEA. Sequencing was performed on blood. V and J are TRBV29-1 and TRBJ1-2; no clear D gene. This TCR derives from a man between 60 and 70 years old in good health. This CDR3 is CSVEGQLLNYGYTF. The CDR3 DNA follows: TGCAGCGTTGAGGGTCAGCTTCTTAACTATGGCTACACCTTC. The whole variable domain, remainder taken from reference TRBV29-1 and TRBJ1-2, is SAVISQKPSRDICQRGTSLTIQCQVDSQVTMMFWYRQQPGQSLTLIATANQGSEATYESGFVIDKFPISRPNLTFSTLTVSNMSPEDSSIYLCSVEGQLLNYGYTFGSGTRLTVV.